The source of this T cell receptor beta chain is a study of T cells after yellow fever vaccination. Study-wide results and limits: The CD4 and CD8 compartments had a small share of their clonotypes in common. Reappearance after the booster was observed for most primary-vaccination clones (96% CD4, over 70% CD8).

They built TCR cDNA with 5'RACE template switching, a step that put in a universal primer site and UMIs. Using its own MiXCR run on the 5' RACE reads, TCRdb lists one record per CDR3 protein. Counted here are about 350,000 distinct CDR3 sequences, about 12% occurring once; the ten biggest clones make up 3% to 4%. This clonotype was detected only a few times. No antigen is known for it. Relative to the germline gene, one junction end is altered; a read error may explain this. From germline, CDR1 is SGHDN and CDR2 FVKESK. The CDR3 consists of 16 residues. This TCR was recovered from a man between 18 and 29 years old who received the YFV17D yellow fever vaccine. This sequence joins TRBV14 and TRBJ2-5; weak D call: TRBD1 (6 bases). Specimen: CD4+ T cells sorted from PBMCs, collected 15 days after the yellow fever booster vaccination. CDR3 residues: CASSQARGQIQGTQYF. The CDR3 nucleotides are TGTGCCAGCAGCCAAGCGAGAGGACAGATCCAAGGGACCCAGTACTTC.